The 10 T cell receptor beta chains given below trace back to one sample, sequenced in a study of shared clonotypes between healthy human individuals. This table comes from immunoSEQ multiplex PCR, and its TCRdb copy is limited to in-frame clones, with some not included. The table shows roughly 1,800,000 clones, with less than 95% occurring only once. Terminally differentiated effector memory CD45RA+ cells were left out of the naive CD8 fraction, which was CD45RO-negative and positively selected for CCR7. Sequencing was carried out using naive CD8+ T cells sorted from blood. The receptors stem from a man in his late teens or twenties in good health.

This clone showed up just a few times. Other DNA sequences in the sample encode the same CDR3. The rearrangement uses TRBV6-5 and TRBJ2-7; TRBD1 aligns across 9 bases. Trimming cost V 2 bases and J 3 bases; bases outside gene matches: 2. Germline CDR1 is MNHEY and CDR2 is SVGAGI. The CDR3 loop spans 14 amino acids. CDR3 sequence reads: CASSYGTGNYEQYF. CDR3 coding DNA: TGTGCCAGCAGTTACGGGACAGGGAACTACGAGCAGTACTTC.

CDR3 in amino acids: CASSVGGSGTGELFF. CDR3 bases: TGTGCCAGCAGTGTAGGCGGGAGCGGCACCGGGGAGCTGTTTTTT. This chain joins TRBV2 and TRBJ2-2; 7 bases line up with TRBD2. Looked up from germline, CDR1 is SNHLY and CDR2 is FYNNEI. CDR3 length: 15 amino acids. V dropped 4 bases and J dropped 4; count of bases not matched to a gene: 6.

In the case of this clone: Other DNA sequences in the sample encode the same CDR3. The chain combines TRBV7-9 with TRBJ2-3; D perhaps matches TRBD1 (6 bases). The CDR3 length is 12 residues. V was shortened by 5 bases and J by 6 bases, with 9 bases between the two germline ends. Germline V gene lookup returns CDR1 SEHNR and CDR2 FQNEAQ (reference sequence). The CDR3 sequence is CASSPQGDTQYF. CDR3 nucleotides: TGTGCCAGCAGCCCACAGGGTGATACGCAGTATTTT.

This sequence joins TRBV28 and TRBJ2-7; D ambiguous. The CDR3 is 14 amino acids. Germline CDR1 and CDR2: MDHEN and SYDVKM. Trimming cost V 1 base and J 3 bases, with 10 bases left between them. The CDR3 sequence is CASSLFGQIYEQYF. CDR3 DNA: TGTGCCAGCAGTTTATTCGGGCAGATCTACGAGCAGTACTTC.

The chain links TRBV4-1 to TRBJ1-1; a weak D match, TRBD1 (6 bases). Trimming removed 2 bases from V and 4 bases from J, with 8 bases in between. The CDR3 is 13 amino acids. Germline values: CDR1 MGHRA, CDR2 YSYEKL. CDR3 in amino acids: CASSQTGTTEAFF. DNA of the CDR3: TGCGCCAGCAGCCAAACAGGGACCACTGAAGCTTTCTTT.

The V call is TRBV4-1, the J call TRBJ2-2; 9 bases map to TRBD2. The CDR3 extends over 17 amino acids. Per the germline V gene, CDR1 is MGHRA and CDR2 is YSYEKL. V was pared by 5 bases and J by 4 bases, with 11 bases of the junction left unmatched. CDR3 amino acids: CASSGGLAGFGTGELFF. As DNA, the CDR3 is TGCGCCAGCAGCGGTGGCCTAGCGGGATTTGGCACCGGGGAGCTGTTTTTT.

This clone was detected only once. The chain has TRBV5-1 and TRBJ1-1, with TRBD1 matching 10 bases. Per germline, CDR1 SGHRS and CDR2 YFSETQ. The CDR3 spans 18 residues. V dropped 4 bases and J dropped 2; count of bases not matched to a gene: 14. In DNA, the CDR3 is TGCGCCAGCAGCCCTCTGCCCACGACAGGGGGCGGAAACACTGAAGCTTTCTTT. Its translation: CASSPLPTTGGGNTEAFF. Filled out from reference TRBV5-1 and TRBJ1-1, the complete variable domain reads KAGVTQTPRYLIKTRGQQVTLSCSPISGHRSVSWYQQTPGQGLQFLFEYFSETQRNKGNFPGRFSGRQFSNSRSEMNVSTLELGDSALYLCASSPLPTTGGGNTEAFFGQGTRLTVV.

This chain connects TRBV15 to TRBJ2-5, with D possibly TRBD1 on 5 matching bases. The CDR3 covers 15 residues. The V gene lost 5 bases and the J gene lost 4 bases, with 17 bases spanning the gap. Germline CDR1 and CDR2: LNHNV and YYDKDF (reference sequence). The DNA of the CDR3 is TGTGCCACCAGCCCCGGCCTGGGGCATCTAGAGACCCAGTACTTC. Translated, it gives CATSPGLGHLETQYF. The variable domain in full, completed from reference TRBV15 and TRBJ2-5, reads DAMVIQNPRYQVTQFGKPVTLSCSQTLNHNVMYWYQQKSSQAPKLLFHYYDKDFNNEADTPDNFQSRRPNTSFCFLDIRSPGLGDTAMYLCATSPGLGHLETQYFGPGTRLLVL.

The chain uses TRBV4-3 and TRBJ1-1; the D is unclear. The CDR3 totals 17 residues. Germline lookup yields CDR1 LGHNA and CDR2 YSLEER. Trimming took off 1 base at V and 3 bases at J, with 18 bases between the two ends. The CDR3 DNA sequence: TGCGCCAGCAGCCAAGGCCCAACAGTGGGCTACGACACTGAAGCTTTCTTT. Its translation is CASSQGPTVGYDTEAFF.

CDR3 protein: CASSLGQGVDYTF. The CDR3 DNA reads TGTGCCAGCAGCTTAGGGCAGGGAGTAGACTACACCTTC. V and J are TRBV13 and TRBJ1-2; perhaps TRBD1 as D (5 bases). From germline, CDR1 is PRHDT and CDR2 FYEKMQ (reference sequence). The V and J ends lost 0 bases and 10 bases respectively, with 12 bases between them. The CDR3 loop spans 13 amino acids.